This T cell receptor beta chain was sequenced during a study of PD-1 blockade in classical Hodgkin lymphoma. Regarding the study as a whole: Relative to healthy donors, newly diagnosed patients reportedly had lower baseline TCR diversity, which was reported as lower still in relapsed/refractory patients.

This clone appeared a few times. The antigen remains undetermined. Documented time point: cycle 4 day 1 (C4D1), after 6 weeks of nivolumab. Relapses following autologous stem cell transplantation were seen in all patients, with brentuximab vedotin exposure varying. The CDR3 loop spans 12 amino acids. Per germline, CDR1 LNHNV and CDR2 YYDKDF (reference sequence). Trimming shortened V by 0 bases and J by 9 bases, and 8 bases separated the two germline ends. TCRdb's copy holds only in-frame clones and misses some; the assay was immunoSEQ multiplex PCR. The repertoire has about 64,000 clones, just over 90% of them found once; the top ten carry around 8%.

This TCR derives from a human donor with classical Hodgkin lymphoma. Sequencing was performed on peripheral blood mononuclear cells (PBMCs), taken before the fourth cycle of nivolumab. The V and J genes are TRBV15 and TRBJ1-2; the D is unclear. The CDR3 here is CATSRDLSRYTF. CDR3 in DNA: TGTGCCACCAGCAGAGATCTCTCCCGCTACACCTTC.